A selection of T cell receptor beta chains follows, all from one sample in a study of blood T cell repertoires in COVID-19. The assay was immunoSEQ multiplex PCR, and TCRdb's table has in-frame clones only and misses some. The repertoire includes some 300,000 clones, about nine tenths of them detected once, and roughly a tenth sits in the top ten. Input material: PBMCs or T cells enriched from blood (not recorded which). Every receptor here comes from a woman in her twenties or thirties who had recovered from COVID-19. CDR3s include the opening cysteine and the closing phenylalanine or tryptophan. A clone size is listed for some rows: how often the clone was seen (once, few, many), or a class if it is expanded.

abundance: .
len: 16
v_gene: TRBV6-1
j_gene: TRBJ2-3
CDR3aa: CASSAWTGTSTDTQYF

abundance: .
len: 14
v_gene: TRBV24-1
j_gene: TRBJ2-3
CDR3aa: CATSERFGTIGQYF

abundance: once
len: 15
v_gene: TRBV25-1
j_gene: TRBJ2-3
CDR3aa: CASSGHRDITDTQYF

abundance: .
len: 15
v_gene: TRBV19
j_gene: TRBJ1-5
CDR3aa: CASSRGQGSNQPQHF

abundance: .
len: 13
v_gene: TRBV12-3/TRBV12-4
j_gene: TRBJ2-5
CDR3aa: CASTRVAQETQYF

abundance: .
len: 17
v_gene: TRBV5-1
j_gene: TRBJ2-1
CDR3aa: CASSFPTDSLLNNEQFF

abundance: .
len: 13
v_gene: TRBV18
j_gene: TRBJ1-1
CDR3aa: CASSRETGTEAFF

abundance: .
len: 18
v_gene: TRBV20-1
j_gene: TRBJ1-5
CDR3aa: CSASEGPRLLSLWQPQHF

abundance: .
len: 13
v_gene: TRBV19
j_gene: TRBJ2-1
CDR3aa: CASSIAGSREQFF

abundance: .
len: 14
v_gene: TRBV27
j_gene: TRBJ1-1
CDR3aa: CASSVQGMNTEAFF

abundance: .
len: 11
v_gene: TRBV27
j_gene: TRBJ1-1
CDR3aa: CASGLRQEAFF

abundance: .
len: 13
v_gene: TRBV6-5
j_gene: TRBJ1-2
CDR3aa: CASVQGARYGYTF

abundance: .
len: 14
v_gene: TRBV30
j_gene: TRBJ2-3
CDR3aa: CAWSVTGNADTQYF

abundance: once
len: 15
v_gene: TRBV18
j_gene: TRBJ2-7
CDR3aa: CASSPPASGSYEQYF

abundance: .
len: 15
v_gene: TRBV5-1
j_gene: TRBJ1-2
CDR3aa: CASGELGMTGTGYTF

abundance: .
len: 19
v_gene: TRBV27
j_gene: TRBJ1-6
CDR3aa: CASSPTLWLGQGANDALHF

abundance: once
len: 15
v_gene: TRBV2
j_gene: TRBJ1-5
CDR3aa: CASSGTGTGNQPQHF

abundance: .
len: 16
v_gene: TRBV28
j_gene: TRBJ1-1
CDR3aa: CASSPTGSLGNTEAFF

abundance: .
len: 13
v_gene: TRBV12-3/TRBV12-4
j_gene: TRBJ2-7
CDR3aa: CASSGSGDYEQYF

abundance: .
len: 17
v_gene: TRBV4-1
j_gene: TRBJ1-3
CDR3aa: CASSHPSGQGIGNTIYF

abundance: .
len: 14
v_gene: TRBV9
j_gene: TRBJ2-4
CDR3aa: CASSEGGSWNIQYF

abundance: .
len: 15
v_gene: TRBV18
j_gene: TRBJ2-5
CDR3aa: CASSPWSGVQETQYF